These 2 T cell receptor beta chains share one sample of origin, sequenced in a study of blood T cells in healthy people across ages. Alongside a J-beta primer mix, a sample-barcoded 5' primer served in a second PCR lasting about 7 to 11 cycles. TCRdb redid the calling of the 5' RACE reads with MiXCR, one entry per CDR3 protein. The table records about 1,500,000 distinct CDR3 sequences, 42% of them present only once. Sequenced material: blood. These TCRs come from a woman aged 18-29 years in good health.

This clonotype was observed a few times. This CDR3 reads CASSVASPPRTYNEQFF. The CDR3 coding sequence is TGTGCCAGCAGCGTAGCATCTCCTCCACGGACATACAATGAGCAGTTCTTC. The chain employs TRBV9 and TRBJ2-1; a possible D gene is TRBD1 (5 bases). The CDR3 loop spans 17 amino acids. CDR1 and CDR2 from the germline V gene are SGDLS and YYNGEE. Trimming removed 0 bases from V and 4 bases from J, with 17 bases in between.

This clonotype was counted between two and nine times. The CDR3 sequence is CSANRDRGYEQYF. The CDR3, as DNA: TGCAGTGCGAACCGGGACAGGGGGTACGAGCAGTACTTC. The V call is TRBV20-1, the J call TRBJ2-7, with 11 bases identical to TRBD1. The CDR3 totals 13 residues. V was pared by 6 bases and J by 4 bases, with 5 bases of the junction left unmatched. Germline CDR1 reads DFQATT; CDR2 reads SNEGSKA (reference sequence).